These 30 T cell receptor beta chains originate from one sample sequenced in a study of blood T cell repertoires in COVID-19. The protocol was immunoSEQ multiplex PCR, while the TCRdb copy is restricted to in-frame clones and leaves out a portion. The table lists over 300,000 clones, roughly 90% of them singletons, with about 9.9% in the top ten. Material for sequencing was PBMCs or T cells enriched from blood (not recorded which). Every receptor here comes from a woman in her thirties or forties who had recovered from COVID-19.

The chain has TRBV5-1 and TRBJ1-1; tentatively, D is TRBD1 (6 bases). This CDR3 has 14 residues. The germline CDR1 and CDR2 sequences are SGHRS and YFSETQ. Trimming removed 5 bases from V and 4 bases from J, with 15 bases in between. CDR3 residues: CASSSNRGSTEAFF. DNA for the CDR3: TGCGCCAGCAGTTCAAATAGGGGGAGCACTGAAGCTTTCTTT.

The J gene is TRBJ1-5, the V gene TRBV10-3; D gene ambiguous. The V end was cut by 2 bases, the J end by 4 bases, with 3 bases between. This CDR3 has 12 residues. Germline values: CDR1 ENHRY, CDR2 SYGVKD. CDR3 nucleotides: TGTGCCATCAGTGAGCAGAATCAGCCCCAGCATTTT. This translates into CAISEQNQPQHF.

The V call is TRBV28, the J call TRBJ2-3, with D unclear. V was cut by 3 bases and J by 6 bases, with 16 bases left in between. This CDR3 region has 15 residues. The germline CDR1 and CDR2 sequences are MDHEN and SYDVKM. CDR3 sequence: CASSFGVGRSDTQYF. CDR3 bases: TGTGCCAGCAGTTTCGGAGTCGGCCGATCCGATACGCAGTATTTT.

The V call is TRBV7-3, the J call TRBJ2-1, with D possibly TRBD1 on 6 matching bases. V lost 6 bases to trimming and J lost 6 bases, with 18 bases between them. This CDR3 spans 15 amino acids. Germline V gene sequence: CDR1 SGHTA, CDR2 FQGTGA. This CDR3 is CASREQGSDLNEQFF. In DNA form, the CDR3 reads TGTGCCAGCAGGGAACAGGGTTCGGATCTCAATGAGCAGTTCTTC.

The rearrangement uses TRBV19 and TRBJ1-5; D gene unclear. Germline V gives CDR1 LNHDA, CDR2 SQIVND (reference sequence). The CDR3 covers 15 residues. The V end was cut by 1 base, the J end by 4 bases, with 11 bases between. CDR3 protein: CASSIGASPNQPQHF. The CDR3 region has the DNA TGTGCCAGTAGTATAGGGGCCAGTCCTAATCAGCCCCAGCATTTT.

This chain uses TRBV7-9 with TRBJ1-2, with TRBD1 identical over 9 bases. The CDR3 contains 16 residues. From germline, CDR1 is SEHNR and CDR2 FQNEAQ (reference sequence). J was trimmed by 8 bases and V by 1 base; bases with no gene match: 11. The CDR3 DNA reads TGTGCCAGCAGCTTAGGGTTTGTACAGGGGGCATACGGCTACACCTTC. It codes for CASSLGFVQGAYGYTF.

V usage is TRBV3-1 (or the pseudogene TRBV3-2) and J usage is TRBJ2-7, with TRBD2 as a possible D gene (6 bases). Trimming shortened V by 2 bases and J by 2 bases, and 13 bases separated the two germline ends. The CDR3 sequence is 15 residues long. Germline lookup yields CDR1 LGHDT and CDR2 YNNKEL (reference sequence). In DNA form, the CDR3 reads TGTGCCAGCAGCCAAACTGGACTAAGCACCTACGAGCAGTACTTC. Translated: CASSQTGLSTYEQYF.

Of note for this clone: In the same sample, other DNA sequences code for this CDR3. The chain joins TRBV7-3 to TRBJ2-1; D remains unclear. CDR3 size: 15 residues. Trimming pared 4 bases from V and 0 bases from J, leaving 10 bases between. Germline V gives CDR1 SGHTA, CDR2 FQGTGA. CDR3 in DNA: TGTGCCAGCAGCTCCGGCTCTAGCTCCTACAATGAGCAGTTCTTC. This translates into CASSSGSSSYNEQFF.

The chain employs TRBV4-1 and TRBJ2-7, with D perhaps TRBD1 (5 bases). Deletions cut 3 bases from V and 7 bases from J, with 10 bases between. Germline loops: CDR1 MGHRA, CDR2 YSYEKL. The CDR3 totals 12 residues. CDR3 sequence (DNA): TGCGCCAGCAGCCAGACAGCTACGGAGCAGTACTTC. It specifies CASSQTATEQYF.

The rearrangement joins TRBV6-5 to TRBJ1-1; the D gene is possibly TRBD1 (6 bases). CDR1 is MNHEY and CDR2 is SVGAGI in the germline V gene. V was pared by 2 bases and J by 1 base, with 8 bases between. The CDR3 runs 14 residues. CDR3: CASSYQTGNTEAFF. DNA for the CDR3: TGTGCCAGCAGTTACCAGACAGGGAACACTGAAGCTTTCTTT.

V usage is TRBV28 and J usage is TRBJ1-1; 10 nucleotides line up with TRBD1. The germline V gene encodes CDR1 MDHEN and CDR2 SYDVKM. Unmatched junction bases numbered 16, after V lost 6 bases and J lost 6 bases. The CDR3 is 17 amino acids. The CDR3 bases are TGTGCCAGCAGATCCCCCCTTCCCGGGACAGGGGAGGCTGAAGCTTTCTTT. This codes for CASRSPLPGTGEAEAFF.

This chain joins TRBV10-2 and TRBJ2-1, with 7 nucleotides matching TRBD1. CDR1 is WSHSY, CDR2 SAAADI, per germline. The V segment lost 4 bases and the J segment 8 bases; nucleotides outside the gene matches: 8. This CDR3 is 14 amino acids long. As DNA, the CDR3 is TGCGCCAGCAGTGTACAGGGGCAAGGCCATGAGCAGTTCTTC. As protein: CASSVQGQGHEQFF.

The rearrangement uses TRBV27 and TRBJ1-1; 10 bases agree with TRBD1. The CDR3 contains 14 residues. With 5 bases clipped from V and 3 bases from J, the junction kept 3 bases outside the gene matches. The germline gives CDR1 MNHEY, CDR2 SMNVEV (reference sequence). The CDR3 loop reads CASSIGTGDTEAFF. In DNA, the CDR3 is TGTGCCAGCAGTATCGGGACAGGGGACACTGAAGCTTTCTTT.

This chain joins TRBV18 and TRBJ2-7; weak D call: TRBD1 (5 bases). The CDR3 is made up of 12 amino acids. CDR1 is KGHSH, CDR2 LQKENI, per germline. With 5 bases removed from V and 13 bases from J, the gap between germline ends came to 18 bases. The CDR3 DNA follows: TGTGCCAGCTCATCGGTAGCACAGGACCGATACTTC. Residues: CASSSVAQDRYF. Based on the CDR3 plus reference TRBV18 and TRBJ2-7, the full variable domain is NAGVMQNPRHLVRRRGQEARLRCSPMKGHSHVYWYRQLPEEGLKFMVYLQKENIIDESGMPKERFSAEFPKEGPSILRIQQVVRGDSAAYFCASSSVAQDRYFGPGTRLTVT.

This clone has just one count. This sequence joins TRBV27 and TRBJ1-3; D is ambiguous. Germline CDR1 MNHEY, CDR2 SMNVEV (reference sequence). This CDR3 has 16 amino acids. V was cut by 6 bases and J by 1 base, with 16 bases left in between. The CDR3 loop reads CASSPGWGGSGNTIYF. Written as DNA, the CDR3 is TGTGCCAGCAGCCCCGGTTGGGGAGGTTCTGGAAACACCATATATTTT.

Only a few counts were recorded for this clone. The DNA for the CDR3 is TGCAGCGCCGGAGGTGGCGGCGGAGGGGTCTACGAGCAGTACTTC. Its protein product is CSAGGGGGGVYEQYF. The V and J genes are TRBV29-1 and TRBJ2-7, with D possibly matching TRBD2 (6 bases). The V and J ends lost 7 bases and 3 bases respectively, with 22 bases between them. Looked up from germline, CDR1 is SQVTM and CDR2 is ANQGSEA. CDR3 size: 15 residues.

Only a few counts were recorded for this clone. The V call is TRBV5-1, the J call TRBJ1-1; 7 positions match TRBD1. This CDR3 spans 16 amino acids. Germline V gene sequence: CDR1 SGHRS, CDR2 YFSETQ. Trimming took 0 bases from V and 2 from J; bases not matched to a gene: 7. CDR3 region: CASSLGVTGLNTEAFF. CDR3 DNA: TGCGCCAGCAGCTTGGGGGTGACAGGGTTAAACACTGAAGCTTTCTTT.

The chain recombines TRBV18 with TRBJ2-7, with 7 bases fitting TRBD1. This CDR3 contains 14 residues. Trimming at V came to 3 bases and at J to 6 bases, leaving 8 bases not matched to a gene. Germline V lookup: CDR1 KGHSH, CDR2 LQKENI. The CDR3 sequence: CASSPTGERGEQYF. In nucleotides, the CDR3 is TGTGCCAGCTCACCCACAGGGGAACGGGGCGAGCAGTACTTC.

This clone was found many times. The chain couples TRBV28 to TRBJ2-7; D is uncertain. The CDR3 consists of 13 residues. Germline assignment: CDR1 MDHEN and CDR2 SYDVKM. With 3 bases removed from V and 1 base from J, the gap between germline ends came to 7 bases. The CDR3 nucleotides read TGTGCCAGCAGTTTGGGCATTTCCTACGAGCAGTACTTC. Its translation: CASSLGISYEQYF.

This chain uses TRBV19 with TRBJ1-6; D is uncertain. Deletions cut 3 bases from V and 4 bases from J, with 7 bases between. Germline V gives CDR1 LNHDA, CDR2 SQIVND (reference sequence). This CDR3 comprises 14 residues. DNA of the CDR3: TGTGCCAGTAGTATCGGAGCTTATAATTCACCCCTCCACTTT. Translated, it gives CASSIGAYNSPLHF.

The gene calls are TRBV2 and TRBJ2-1; 15 bases align to TRBD2. With 6 bases clipped from V and 0 bases from J, the junction kept 9 bases outside the gene matches. The CDR3 contains 19 residues. Germline CDR1 and CDR2: SNHLY and FYNNEI. This CDR3 is CASRGTSGRPRSSYNEQFF. Written as DNA, the CDR3 is TGTGCCAGCAGGGGGACTAGCGGGAGGCCCCGGAGCTCCTACAATGAGCAGTTCTTC.

This clone was seen only a few times. One junction end disagrees with the germline gene, perhaps due to a read error. V and J are TRBV7-7 and TRBJ2-4; 8 positions match TRBD1. The CDR3 has 16 residues. Germline V CDR1 and CDR2: SSHAT, FNYEAQ (reference sequence). CDR3 coding DNA: TGTGCTAGCATCCCCCGGCAGGGGGCGACCAAAAACATTCAGTACTTC. This encodes CASIPRQGATKNIQYF.

In its sample, this clone was seen a few times. The V call is TRBV19, the J call TRBJ2-7; no definite D call. The germline V gene encodes CDR1 LNHDA and CDR2 SQIVND (reference sequence). Trimming removed 1 base at V and 4 bases at J, with 11 bases between. The CDR3 spans 14 residues. This CDR3 is CASSIGGSQYEQYF. The CDR3 nucleotides are TGTGCCAGTAGTATAGGTGGCAGTCAATACGAGCAGTACTTC. Supplemented by reference TRBV19 and TRBJ2-7, the full variable domain reads DGGITQSPKYLFRKEGQNVTLSCEQNLNHDAMYWYRQDPGQGLRLIYYSQIVNDFQKGDIAEGYSVSREKKESFPLTVTSAQKNPTAFYLCASSIGGSQYEQYFGPGTRLTVT.

The chain is built from TRBV7-3 and TRBJ2-3, with D hard to call. V was shortened by 1 base and J by 4 bases, with 9 bases between the two germline ends. The germline gives CDR1 SGHTA, CDR2 FQGTGA. This CDR3 contains 14 residues. In nucleotides, the CDR3 is TGTGCCAGCAGCTTAAATGGCAGGTCAGATACGCAGTATTTT. Translated, it gives CASSLNGRSDTQYF.

Only a few counts were recorded for this clone. The J gene is TRBJ2-7, the V gene TRBV12-2; the table's D call of TRBD1 was not tested on the DNA. TRBV12-2 is annotated as a pseudogene. The CDR3 has 16 amino acids. In nucleotides, the CDR3 is TGTGCAAGTCGCTCGCCGGTTTTCTGGGCTCGGTACGAGCAGTACTTC. Translating it yields CASRSPVFWARYEQYF.

This sequence joins TRBV18 and TRBJ2-1, with TRBD2 identical over 15 bases. This CDR3 region has 19 residues. V trimming: 2 bases; J trimming: 2 bases; junction bases outside the gene matches: 7. The germline V gene encodes CDR1 KGHSH and CDR2 LQKENI. As DNA, the CDR3 is TGTGCCAGCTCACCAAGGGGACTAGCGGGAGGAGGCGCCTACAATGAGCAGTTCTTC. This sequence encodes CASSPRGLAGGGAYNEQFF.

The chain recombines TRBV21-1 with TRBJ1-5. TRBV21-1 represents a pseudogene. The CDR3 length is 15 residues. The chain's CDR3 is CASSKGGGNNQPQHF. In DNA, the CDR3 is TGTGCCAGCAGCAAAGGTGGGGGGAACAATCAGCCCCAGCATTTT.

This chain joins TRBV7-2 and TRBJ2-1; the match to TRBD2 covers 10 bases. Per germline, CDR1 SGHTA and CDR2 FQGNSA. The CDR3 runs 13 residues. V lost 0 bases and J lost 15; bases outside the gene matches: 5. CDR3 sequence (DNA): TGTGCCAGCAGCTTAGCGCTAGCGGGAGTTCTGTTCTTC. Its translation: CASSLALAGVLFF.

CDR3 bases: TGTGCCAGCAGCTTGGACAGGGAATCCTACGAGCAGTACTTC. Translated: CASSLDRESYEQYF. The chain recombines TRBV11-2 with TRBJ2-7; TRBD1 agrees at 8 bases. The CDR3 spans 14 residues. Germline assignment: CDR1 SGHAT and CDR2 FQNNGV. V was clipped by 3 bases and J by 1 base; unmatched bases: 2.

This chain joins TRBV9 and TRBJ2-7; 8 nucleotides line up with TRBD2. The CDR3 spans 14 residues. V shed 3 bases, J shed 0 bases, and the junction held 2 bases outside the gene matches. CDR1 and CDR2 (germline): SGDLS, YYNGEE. The CDR3 spells CASSATSGSYEQYF. The CDR3 nucleotides are TGTGCCAGCAGCGCTACTAGCGGCTCCTACGAGCAGTACTTC.